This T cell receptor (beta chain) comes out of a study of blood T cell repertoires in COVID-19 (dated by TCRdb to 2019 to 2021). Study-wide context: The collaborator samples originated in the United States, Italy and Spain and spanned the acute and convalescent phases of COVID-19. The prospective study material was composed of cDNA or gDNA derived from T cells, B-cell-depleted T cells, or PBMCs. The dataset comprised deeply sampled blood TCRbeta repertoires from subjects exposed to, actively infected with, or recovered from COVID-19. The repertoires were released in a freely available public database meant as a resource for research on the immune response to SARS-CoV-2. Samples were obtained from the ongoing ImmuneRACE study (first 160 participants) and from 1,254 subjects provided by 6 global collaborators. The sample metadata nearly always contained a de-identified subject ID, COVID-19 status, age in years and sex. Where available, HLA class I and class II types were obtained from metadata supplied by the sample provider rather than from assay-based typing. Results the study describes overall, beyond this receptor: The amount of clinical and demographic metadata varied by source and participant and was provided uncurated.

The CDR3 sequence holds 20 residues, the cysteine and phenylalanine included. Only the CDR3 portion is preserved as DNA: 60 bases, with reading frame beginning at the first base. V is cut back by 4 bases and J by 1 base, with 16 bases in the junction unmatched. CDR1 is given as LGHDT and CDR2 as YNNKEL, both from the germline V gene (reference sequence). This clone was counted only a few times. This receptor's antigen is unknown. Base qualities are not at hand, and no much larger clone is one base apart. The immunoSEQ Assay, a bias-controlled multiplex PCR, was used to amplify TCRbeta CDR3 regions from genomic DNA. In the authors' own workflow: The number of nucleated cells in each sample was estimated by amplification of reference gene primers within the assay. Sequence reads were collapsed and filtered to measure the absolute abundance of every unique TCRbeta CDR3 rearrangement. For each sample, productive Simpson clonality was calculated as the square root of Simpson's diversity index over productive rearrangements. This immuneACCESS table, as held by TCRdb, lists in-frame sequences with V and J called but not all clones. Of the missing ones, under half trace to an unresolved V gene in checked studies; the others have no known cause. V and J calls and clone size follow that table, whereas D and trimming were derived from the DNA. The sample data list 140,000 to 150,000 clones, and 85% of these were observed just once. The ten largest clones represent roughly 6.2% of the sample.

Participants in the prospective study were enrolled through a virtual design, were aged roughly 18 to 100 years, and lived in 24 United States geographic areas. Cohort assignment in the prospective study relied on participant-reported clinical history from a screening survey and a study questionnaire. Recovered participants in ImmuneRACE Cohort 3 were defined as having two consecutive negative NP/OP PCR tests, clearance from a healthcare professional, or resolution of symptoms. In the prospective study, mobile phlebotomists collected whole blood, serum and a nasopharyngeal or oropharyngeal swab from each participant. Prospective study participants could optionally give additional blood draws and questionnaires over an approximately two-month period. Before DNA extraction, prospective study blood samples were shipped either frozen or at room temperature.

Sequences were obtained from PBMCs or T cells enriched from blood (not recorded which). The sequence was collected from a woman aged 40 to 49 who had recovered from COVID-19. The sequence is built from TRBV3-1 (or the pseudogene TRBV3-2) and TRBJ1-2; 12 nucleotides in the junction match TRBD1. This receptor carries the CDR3 CASSPQVVPGQGAINYGYTF. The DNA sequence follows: TGTGCCAGCAGCCCACAAGTTGTTCCGGGACAGGGGGCGATTAACTATGGCTACACCTTC.